The 18 T cell receptor beta chains in this list originate from one sample, sequenced in a study of T cells after yellow fever vaccination. TCRdb re-called the 5' RACE reads with MiXCR, one entry per CDR3 protein. The top ten hold roughly 18% of the sample, which has around 400,000 distinct CDR3 sequences, roughly 11% seen once. Source: PBMCs, taken on the day of the first yellow fever vaccination. The source is a young man who received the YFV17D yellow fever vaccine.

This clonotype turned up a few times. The chain has TRBV5-5 and TRBJ1-4; no clear D. The CDR3 sequence is 11 residues long. Trimming removed 0 bases at V and 8 bases at J, with 2 bases between. Germline-derived CDR1 and CDR2 are SGHKS and YYEKEE (reference sequence). The CDR3 sequence is CASSLVEKLFF. The CDR3 nucleotides read TGTGCCAGCAGCTTGGTCGAAAAACTGTTTTTT.

This chain joins TRBV6-1 and TRBJ2-1; 11 nucleotides agree with TRBD1. Germline CDR1 MNHNS, CDR2 SASEGT. The length of the CDR3 is 14 residues. V shed 6 bases, J shed 7 bases, and the junction held 5 bases outside the gene matches. The DNA for the CDR3 is TGTGCCAGCAGACCCGGACAGGGGGCGAATGAGCAGTTCTTC. It specifies CASRPGQGANEQFF.

The chain carries TRBV21-1 and TRBJ2-2; the table's D call of TRBD2 was not tested on the DNA. TRBV21-1 is listed as a pseudogene. CDR3 size: 17 residues. Here the CDR3 DNA reads TGTGCCAGCAGCAAATCCGGGACTTCACCTTCCACCGGGGAGCTGTTTTTT. This encodes CASSKSGTSPSTGELFF.

This chain connects TRBV6-5 to TRBJ2-3; TRBD2 agrees at 8 bases. Germline lookup yields CDR1 MNHEY and CDR2 SVGAGI. Germline trimming cut 2 bases from V and 6 bases from J; bases unmatched to any gene: 10. This CDR3 spans 16 amino acids. The chain's CDR3 is CASSYTQRGGKDTQYF. CDR3 nucleotide sequence: TGTGCCAGCAGTTACACCCAACGGGGGGGCAAGGATACGCAGTATTTT.

This chain connects TRBV5-1 to TRBJ2-3; possibly TRBD1 or TRBD2 for D (5 bases each). The length of the CDR3 is 17 residues. V was clipped by 4 bases and J by 4 bases, with 22 bases between them. Germline CDR1 is SGHRS and CDR2 is YFSETQ. This CDR3 reads CASSPRVPLGVPDTQYF. CDR3 coding DNA: TGCGCCAGCAGCCCCAGGGTCCCGCTGGGGGTACCAGATACGCAGTATTTT.

V is TRBV5-1 and J is TRBJ2-5; 9 bases agree with TRBD1. V shed 4 bases, J shed 3 bases, and the junction held 7 bases outside the gene matches. Germline assignment: CDR1 SGHRS and CDR2 YFSETQ. The length of the CDR3 is 15 residues. This CDR3 reads CASSEPWTGEETQYF. CDR3 nucleotide sequence: TGCGCCAGCAGCGAACCCTGGACAGGGGAAGAGACCCAGTACTTC.

This clonotype has just a few counts. The chain joins TRBV29-1 to TRBJ1-1; D is ambiguous. CDR1 is SQVTM and CDR2 is ANQGSEA in the germline V gene. The CDR3 runs 14 residues. V gave up 2 bases and J gave up 4 bases, with 14 bases separating them. The CDR3 DNA sequence: TGCAGCGTTGAACTTTGGGCGTCGGGCACTGAAGCTTTCTTT. It translates to CSVELWASGTEAFF.

This clonotype was counted only a few times. The V and J genes are TRBV11-2 and TRBJ1-3; D gene ambiguous. The CDR3 spans 16 residues. Germline CDR1 and CDR2: SGHAT and FQNNGV. V was trimmed by 4 bases and J by 0 bases, leaving 13 bases between them. DNA of the CDR3: TGTGCCAGCAGCTCGACGATGGCCCACTCTGGAAACACCATATATTTT. This gives the protein CASSSTMAHSGNTIYF.

V is TRBV6-1 and J is TRBJ1-3, with D hard to call. There are 15 residues in the CDR3. Germline V gives CDR1 MNHNS, CDR2 SASEGT. V lost 0 bases and J 2 bases, leaving 8 bases between the germline ends. The DNA of the CDR3 is TGTGCCAGCAGTGAAGCGCCCCAGGCTGGAAACACCATATATTTT. Encoded protein: CASSEAPQAGNTIYF.

This clonotype was counted between two and nine times. The V and J genes are TRBV10-1 and TRBJ2-1; TRBD2 might be the D (6 bases). This CDR3 is built from 15 residues. CDR1 and CDR2 from the germline V gene are WNHNN and SYGVQD (reference sequence). The ends were cut back, 10 bases at V and 8 bases at J, with 24 bases in the middle. CDR3 in DNA: TGCGCCACCTGCGGGGTCGGGGAGCGTTACGATGAGCAGTTCTTC. It is translated as CATCGVGERYDEQFF.

This chain links TRBV6-4 with TRBJ2-5; TRBD1 is a possible D gene (5 bases). Germline V gives CDR1 MRHNA, CDR2 SNTAGT. Trimming cost V 11 bases and J 1 base, with 11 bases left between them. The CDR3 length is 12 residues. The CDR3 DNA reads as TGTGCCGGCCTAGGGGCCCAAGAGACCCAGTACTTC. This sequence encodes CAGLGAQETQYF.

This clonotype was found once. The chain is built from TRBV20-1 and TRBJ2-5; 7 positions match TRBD2. CDR3 length equals 14 residues. The V gene's germline CDR1 is DFQATT and CDR2 SNEGSKA (reference sequence). The V gene end was trimmed by 5 bases and the J gene end by 5 bases; junction bases not matched to a gene: 11. The CDR3 is CSAGGQRGMETQYF. CDR3 sequence (DNA): TGCAGTGCTGGAGGGCAGCGGGGAATGGAGACCCAGTACTTC.

This clonotype has a handful of counts. The V gene is TRBV7-2, the J gene TRBJ2-3; D gene unclear. This CDR3 has 14 amino acids. CDR1 and CDR2 from the germline V gene are SGHTA and FQGNSA. Between the trimmed V and J ends, which lost 1 base and 5 bases, there was a span of 10 bases. CDR3 in amino acids: CASSLDGVLDTQYF. As DNA, the CDR3 is TGTGCCAGCAGCTTAGATGGGGTATTAGATACGCAGTATTTT.

This clonotype appeared many times. This rearrangement joins TRBV7-2 to TRBJ2-2, with D uncertain. Germline V gene lookup returns CDR1 SGHTA and CDR2 FQGNSA. Trimming cost V 1 base and J 4 bases, with 7 bases left between them. CDR3 size: 14 residues. This CDR3 is CASSLVRFTGELFF. CDR3 coding DNA: TGTGCCAGCAGCTTAGTTCGGTTCACCGGGGAGCTGTTTTTT.

The chain uses TRBV7-2 and TRBJ2-3; TRBD2 agrees at 12 bases. The junction had 3 bases not matched to a gene; V was cut back by 4 bases and J by 1 base. This CDR3 has 16 residues. Germline CDR1 SGHTA, CDR2 FQGNSA. The CDR3 coding sequence is TGTGCCAGCAGCTCCCCTAGCGGGGGGGGCACAGATACGCAGTATTTT. This translates into CASSSPSGGGTDTQYF.

A few counts support this clonotype. The CDR3 nucleotides read TGCGCCAGCAGCTTAAATTTCCAAGAGACCCAGTACTTC. It is translated as CASSLNFQETQYF. V is TRBV4-1 and J is TRBJ2-5; no reliable D call. V was pared by 5 bases and J by 1 base, with 8 bases between. Germline lookup yields CDR1 MGHRA and CDR2 YSYEKL. This CDR3 region has 13 residues.

This clonotype occurred a few times. The chain has TRBV7-2 and TRBJ1-2; no firm D call. The CDR3 runs 13 residues. Per the germline V gene, CDR1 is SGHTA and CDR2 is FQGNSA. V lost 3 bases and J 8 bases, leaving 13 bases between the germline ends. The CDR3 region has the DNA TGTGCCAGCAGCTTTAGTGGTATTGAGGGCTACACCTTC. Translation: CASSFSGIEGYTF.

This sequence joins TRBV12-3 or TRBV12-4 and TRBJ1-3; D unresolved. The CDR3 sequence is 12 residues long. Trimming pared 1 base from V and 5 bases from J, leaving 3 bases between. In DNA form, the CDR3 reads TGTGCCAGCAGTTTAGGTCGAAACACCATATATTTT. This codes for CASSLGRNTIYF.